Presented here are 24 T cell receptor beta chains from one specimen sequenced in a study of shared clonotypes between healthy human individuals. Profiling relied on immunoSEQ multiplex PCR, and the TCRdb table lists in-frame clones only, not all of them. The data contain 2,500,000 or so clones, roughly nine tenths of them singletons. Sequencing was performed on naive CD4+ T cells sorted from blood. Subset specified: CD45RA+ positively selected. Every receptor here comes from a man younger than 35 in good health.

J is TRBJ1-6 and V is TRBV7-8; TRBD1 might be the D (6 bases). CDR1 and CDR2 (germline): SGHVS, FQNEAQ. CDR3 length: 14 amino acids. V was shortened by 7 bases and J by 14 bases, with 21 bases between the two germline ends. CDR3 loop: CASTKDETGQTLHF. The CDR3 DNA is TGTGCCAGCACCAAAGACGAGACAGGACAAACCCTCCACTTT.

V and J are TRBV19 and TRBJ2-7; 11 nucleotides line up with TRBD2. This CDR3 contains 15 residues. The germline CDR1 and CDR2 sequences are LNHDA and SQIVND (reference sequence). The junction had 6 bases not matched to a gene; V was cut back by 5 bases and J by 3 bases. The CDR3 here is CASSQLTSGSYEQYF. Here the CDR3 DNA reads TGTGCCAGTAGTCAATTAACTAGCGGGAGCTACGAGCAGTACTTC.

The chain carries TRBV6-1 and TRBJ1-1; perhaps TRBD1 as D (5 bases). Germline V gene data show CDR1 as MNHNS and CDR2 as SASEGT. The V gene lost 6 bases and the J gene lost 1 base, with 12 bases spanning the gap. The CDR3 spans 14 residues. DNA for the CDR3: TGTGCCAGCAGCGAACAGGCTCCGAACACTGAAGCTTTCTTT. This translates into CASSEQAPNTEAFF.

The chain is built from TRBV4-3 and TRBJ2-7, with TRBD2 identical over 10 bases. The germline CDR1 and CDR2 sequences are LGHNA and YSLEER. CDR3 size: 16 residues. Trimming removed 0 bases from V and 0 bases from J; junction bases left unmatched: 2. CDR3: CASSQEASGSSYEQYF. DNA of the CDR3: TGCGCCAGCAGCCAAGAGGCTAGCGGGAGCTCCTACGAGCAGTACTTC.

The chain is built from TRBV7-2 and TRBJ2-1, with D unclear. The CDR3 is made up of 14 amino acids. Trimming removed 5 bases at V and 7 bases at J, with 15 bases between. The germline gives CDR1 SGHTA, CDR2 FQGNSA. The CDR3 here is CASSPSGVRNEQFF. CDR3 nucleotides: TGTGCCAGCAGCCCGAGTGGGGTCAGGAATGAGCAGTTCTTC.

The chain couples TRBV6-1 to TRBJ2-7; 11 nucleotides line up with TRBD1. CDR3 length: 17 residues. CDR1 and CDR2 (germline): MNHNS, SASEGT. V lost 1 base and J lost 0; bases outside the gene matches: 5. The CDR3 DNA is TGTGCCAGCAGTGAAGGGACAGGGGGCCTCATCTCCTACGAGCAGTACTTC. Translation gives CASSEGTGGLISYEQYF.

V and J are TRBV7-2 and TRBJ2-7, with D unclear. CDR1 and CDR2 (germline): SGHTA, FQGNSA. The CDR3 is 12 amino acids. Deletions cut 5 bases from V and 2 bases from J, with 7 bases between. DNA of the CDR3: TGTGCCAGCAGCCAGCCGACCTACGAGCAGTACTTC. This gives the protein CASSQPTYEQYF.

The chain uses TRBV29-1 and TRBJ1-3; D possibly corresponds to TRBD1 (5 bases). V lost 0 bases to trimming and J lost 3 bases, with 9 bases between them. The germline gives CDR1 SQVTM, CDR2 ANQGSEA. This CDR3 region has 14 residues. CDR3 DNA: TGCAGCGTTGAAGATCCGGGGGATGGAAACACCATATATTTT. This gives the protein CSVEDPGDGNTIYF.

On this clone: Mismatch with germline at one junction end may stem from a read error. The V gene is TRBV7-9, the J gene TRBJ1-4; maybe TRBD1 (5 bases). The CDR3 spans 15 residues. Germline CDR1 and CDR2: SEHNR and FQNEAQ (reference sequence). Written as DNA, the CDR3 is TGTGCCAGCAGCTTAGCATTTCAGGACAATGAGAAACTGTTTTTT. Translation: CASSLAFQDNEKLFF.

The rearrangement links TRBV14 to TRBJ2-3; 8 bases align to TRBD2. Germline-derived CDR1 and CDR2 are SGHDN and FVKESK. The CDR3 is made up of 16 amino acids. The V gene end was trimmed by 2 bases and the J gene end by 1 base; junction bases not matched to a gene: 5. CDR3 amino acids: CASSQYPTSGTDTQYF. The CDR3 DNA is TGTGCCAGCAGCCAATACCCGACTAGCGGCACAGATACGCAGTATTTT.

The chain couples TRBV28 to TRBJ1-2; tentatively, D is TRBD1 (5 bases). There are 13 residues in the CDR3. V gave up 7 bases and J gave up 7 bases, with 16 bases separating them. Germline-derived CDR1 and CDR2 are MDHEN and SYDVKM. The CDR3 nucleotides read TGTGCCAGCACCCTGGGCAGGGAAAGTGGCTACACCTTC. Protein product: CASTLGRESGYTF.

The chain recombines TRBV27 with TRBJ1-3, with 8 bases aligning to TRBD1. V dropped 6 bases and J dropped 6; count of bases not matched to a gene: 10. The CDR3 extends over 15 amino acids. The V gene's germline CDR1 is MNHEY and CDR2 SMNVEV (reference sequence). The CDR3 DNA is TGTGCCAGCAGAACAACAGGGGGTAACGAAAACACCATATATTTT. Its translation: CASRTTGGNENTIYF.

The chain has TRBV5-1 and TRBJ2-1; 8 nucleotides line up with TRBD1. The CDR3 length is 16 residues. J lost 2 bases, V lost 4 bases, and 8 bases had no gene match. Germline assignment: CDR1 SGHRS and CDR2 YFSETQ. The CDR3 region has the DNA TGCGCCAGCAGCCTCGGGACAGGCCCCACCTACAATGAGCAGTTCTTC. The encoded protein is CASSLGTGPTYNEQFF.

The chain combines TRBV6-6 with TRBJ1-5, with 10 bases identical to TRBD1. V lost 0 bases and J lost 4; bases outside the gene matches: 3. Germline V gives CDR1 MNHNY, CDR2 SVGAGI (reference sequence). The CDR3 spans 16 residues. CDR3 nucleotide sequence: TGTGCCAGCAGTTACTCGTGGGGACAGGGGAATCAGCCCCAGCATTTT. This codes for CASSYSWGQGNQPQHF.

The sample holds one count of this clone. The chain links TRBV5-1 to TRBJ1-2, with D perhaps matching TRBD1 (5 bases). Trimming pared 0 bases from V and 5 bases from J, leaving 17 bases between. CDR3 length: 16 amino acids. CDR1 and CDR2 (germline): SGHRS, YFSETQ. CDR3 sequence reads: CASSLGSSGGGYGYTF. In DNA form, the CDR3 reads TGCGCCAGCAGCTTGGGCTCCTCCGGGGGAGGTTATGGCTACACCTTC.

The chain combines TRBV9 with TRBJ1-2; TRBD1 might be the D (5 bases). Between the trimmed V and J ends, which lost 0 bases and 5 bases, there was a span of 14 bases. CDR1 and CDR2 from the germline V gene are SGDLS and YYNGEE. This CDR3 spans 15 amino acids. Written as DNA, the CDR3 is TGTGCCAGCAGCGTAGGATGGGGCATGCTATATGGCTACACCTTC. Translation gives CASSVGWGMLYGYTF.

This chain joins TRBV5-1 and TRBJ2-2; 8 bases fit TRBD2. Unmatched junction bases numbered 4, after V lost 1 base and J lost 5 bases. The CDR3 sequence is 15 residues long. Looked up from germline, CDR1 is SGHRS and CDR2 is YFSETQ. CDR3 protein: CASSLLAGATGELFF. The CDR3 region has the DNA TGCGCCAGCAGCTTGCTAGCGGGCGCAACCGGGGAGCTGTTTTTT.

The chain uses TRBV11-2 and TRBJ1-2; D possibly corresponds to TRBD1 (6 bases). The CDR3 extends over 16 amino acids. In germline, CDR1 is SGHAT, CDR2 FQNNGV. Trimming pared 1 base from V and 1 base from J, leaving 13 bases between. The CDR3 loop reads CASSLGGTLSNYGYTF. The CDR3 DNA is TGTGCCAGCAGCTTAGGGGGGACATTGAGTAACTATGGCTACACCTTC.

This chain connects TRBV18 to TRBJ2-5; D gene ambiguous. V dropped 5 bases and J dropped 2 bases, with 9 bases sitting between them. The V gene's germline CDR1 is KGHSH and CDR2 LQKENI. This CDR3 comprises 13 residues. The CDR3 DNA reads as TGTGCCAGCTCAATCAAGATTCAAGAGACCCAGTACTTC. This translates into CASSIKIQETQYF. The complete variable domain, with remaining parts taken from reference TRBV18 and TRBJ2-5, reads NAGVMQNPRHLVRRRGQEARLRCSPMKGHSHVYWYRQLPEEGLKFMVYLQKENIIDESGMPKERFSAEFPKEGPSILRIQQVVRGDSAAYFCASSIKIQETQYFGPGTRLLVL.

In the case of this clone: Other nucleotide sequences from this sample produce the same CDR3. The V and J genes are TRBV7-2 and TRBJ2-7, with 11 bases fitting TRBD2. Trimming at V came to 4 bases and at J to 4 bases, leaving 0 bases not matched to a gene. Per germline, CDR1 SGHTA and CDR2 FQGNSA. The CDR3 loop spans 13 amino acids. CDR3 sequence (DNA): TGTGCCAGCAGCTCTAGCGGGGGGTACGAGCAGTACTTC. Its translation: CASSSSGGYEQYF.

The CDR3: CASKRDNDIFYGYTF. CDR3 nucleotides: TGTGCCAGCAAACGGGACAACGATATATTTTATGGCTACACCTTC. This chain uses TRBV2 with TRBJ1-2; weak D call: TRBD1 (6 bases). CDR1 SNHLY and CDR2 FYNNEI come from the germline V gene. The ends were cut back, 7 bases at V and 5 bases at J, with 20 bases in the middle. The CDR3 length is 15 residues.

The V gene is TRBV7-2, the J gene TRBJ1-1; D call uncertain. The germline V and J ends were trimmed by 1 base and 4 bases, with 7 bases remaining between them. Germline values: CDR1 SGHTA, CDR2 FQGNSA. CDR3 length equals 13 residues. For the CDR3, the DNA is TGTGCCAGCAGCTTAGGCAGTCCCACTGAAGCTTTCTTT. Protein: CASSLGSPTEAFF.

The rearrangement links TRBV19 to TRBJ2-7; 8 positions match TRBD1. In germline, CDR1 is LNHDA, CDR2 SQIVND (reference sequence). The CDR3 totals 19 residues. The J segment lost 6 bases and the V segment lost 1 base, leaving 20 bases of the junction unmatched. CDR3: CASSIVSKLSTGGFPEQYF. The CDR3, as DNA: TGTGCCAGTAGTATAGTAAGTAAACTAAGCACAGGGGGATTTCCCGAGCAGTACTTC. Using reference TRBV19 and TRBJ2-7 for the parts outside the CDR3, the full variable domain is DGGITQSPKYLFRKEGQNVTLSCEQNLNHDAMYWYRQDPGQGLRLIYYSQIVNDFQKGDIAEGYSVSREKKESFPLTVTSAQKNPTAFYLCASSIVSKLSTGGFPEQYFGPGTRLTVT.

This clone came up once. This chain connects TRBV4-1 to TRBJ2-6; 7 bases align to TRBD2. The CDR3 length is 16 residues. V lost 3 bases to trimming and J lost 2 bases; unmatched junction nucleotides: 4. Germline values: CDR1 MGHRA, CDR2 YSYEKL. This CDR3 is CASSQTTSAGANVLTF. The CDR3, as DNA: TGCGCCAGCAGCCAGACTACTAGCGCTGGGGCCAACGTCCTGACTTTC.